This is a list of T cell receptor beta chains from one sample in a study of T cells in Graves' hyperthyroidism and ophthalmopathy. TCRdb re-derived calls from the multiplex PCR reads in MiXCR, one entry per CDR3 protein. This sample yields some 400,000 distinct CDR3 sequences, of which roughly 14% are seen a single time; approximately 9.9% belongs to the top ten. Sequencing used blood. Source of these receptors: a woman aged 55-69 years with Graves' hyperthyroidism. Both conserved end residues are part of each CDR3. D genes are given only for firm matches. Some rows have no size entry. The others give once, few or many, or a class for an expanded clone.

length,size,J,D,V,DNA,CDR3
19,few,TRBJ2-6,TRBD1,TRBV11-3,TGTGCCAGCAGCTTACAGGGGGCCGGAGGGACCTCTGGGGCCAACGTCCTGACTTTC,CASSLQGAGGTSGANVLTF
12,many,TRBJ1-2,.,TRBV11-2,TGTGCCAGCAGCTTAGAGGGGGCTGGCTACACCTTC,CASSLEGAGYTF
14,many,TRBJ2-7,.,TRBV18,TGTGCCAGCTCTAGGGGGGGGCCTTCCTACGAGCAGTACTTC,CASSRGGPSYEQYF
14,many,TRBJ1-2,TRBD1,TRBV6-1,TGTGCCAGCAGTGATACCGGGACAGGGGTCGGCTACACCTTC,CASSDTGTGVGYTF
13,few,TRBJ1-5,TRBD1,TRBV19,TGTGCCAGTAGTGGCCTCGGGACAGGACCCCAGCATTTT,CASSGLGTGPQHF
15,.,TRBJ2-3,TRBD2,TRBV29-1,TGCAGCGTTGAAGGTGGGACTAGCGGATCAGATACGCAGTATTTT,CSVEGGTSGSDTQYF
18,.,TRBJ2-5,.,TRBV3-1,TGTGCCAGCAGCCAAGATCCCCCCTTATATCGTTCGTTGGAGACCCAGTACTTC,CASSQDPPLYRSLETQYF
15,many,TRBJ2-7,.,TRBV7-9,TGTGCCAGCAGCCCCCTCCGGGGAAGGACCTACGAGCAGTACTTC,CASSPLRGRTYEQYF
12,many,TRBJ1-1,.,TRBV27,TGTGCCAGCAGAAAGGGGAACACTGAAGCTTTCTTT,CASRKGNTEAFF
15,many,TRBJ2-1,.,TRBV11-3,TGTGCCAGCAGCCCCAGGGACGGGAGTAACAATGAGCAGTTCTTC,CASSPRDGSNNEQFF
15,many,TRBJ2-2,.,TRBV18,TGTGCCAGCTCACCAAACCGCCGGGACACCGGGGAGCTGTTTTTT,CASSPNRRDTGELFF
15,few,TRBJ1-5,.,TRBV27,TGTGCCAGCAGTTTATTGGGACACCAGAATCAGCCCCAGCATTTT,CASSLLGHQNQPQHF
16,few,TRBJ1-1,.,TRBV9,TGTGCCAGCAGCGTAGGGGCTACCACAAGGGGTACTGAAGCTTTCTTT,CASSVGATTRGTEAFF
12,many,TRBJ2-5,.,TRBV7-9,TGTGCCAGCAGCTCCCAAGCGGAGACCCAGTACTTC,CASSSQAETQYF
14,.,TRBJ2-2,TRBD1,TRBV19,TGTGCCAGTGCCGGGACAGGCTCCACCGGGGAGCTGTTTTTT,CASAGTGSTGELFF
14,many,TRBJ2-7,.,TRBV12-3/TRBV12-4,TGTGCCAGCAGTTTATGGACAGACGCCTACGAGCAGTACTTC,CASSLWTDAYEQYF
15,many,TRBJ2-1,TRBD2,TRBV27,TGTGCCAGCAGTTTGACTAGCGGGTTTTACAATGAGCAGTTCTTC,CASSLTSGFYNEQFF
15,.,TRBJ2-1,TRBD2,TRBV5-6,TGTGCCAGCGGCCGCCTAGCGGCCTCCTACAATGAGCAGTTCTTC,CASGRLAASYNEQFF
14,many,TRBJ2-7,TRBD2,TRBV3-1,TGTGCCAGCAGCAAGGGACTAGCGGTCTACGAGCAGTACTTC,CASSKGLAVYEQYF
15,.,TRBJ1-2,.,TRBV19,TGTGCCAGTAGTATAAGTGGGTCGGCTAACTATGGCTACACCTTC,CASSISGSANYGYTF
15,many,TRBJ1-6,TRBD1,TRBV27,TGTGCCAGCAAAGGACAGGGGGCTTATAATTCACCCCTCCACTTT,CASKGQGAYNSPLHF
15,.,TRBJ2-5,TRBD2,TRBV9,TGTGCCAGCAGCGTTTTAGCGGGAGTTGGCGAGACCCAGTACTTC,CASSVLAGVGETQYF
11,many,TRBJ2-7,.,TRBV6-1,TGTGCCAGCACGGAGGGGTACGAGCAGTACTTC,CASTEGYEQYF
15,.,TRBJ2-7,TRBD1,TRBV5-1,TGCGCCAGCAGCTTGGCCGGACAGGCTTCCAACGAGCAGTACTTC,CASSLAGQASNEQYF
13,.,TRBJ1-2,.,TRBV18,TGTGCCAGCTCGCTAGACAGCCAATATGGCTACACCTTC,CASSLDSQYGYTF
17,many,TRBJ2-3,TRBD2,TRBV7-9,TGTGCCAGCAGAGAGCCATTGGCGGGAGGGCGGACAGATACGCAGTATTTT,CASREPLAGGRTDTQYF
12,.,TRBJ1-1,.,TRBV5-5,TGTGCCAGCACCCCCGGGGCTACTGAAGCTTTCTTT,CASTPGATEAFF
15,many,TRBJ2-1,TRBD1,TRBV18,TGTGCCAGCTCAGCACAGGGGGCAGCATTGAATGAGCAGTTCTTC,CASSAQGAALNEQFF
16,few,TRBJ2-2,TRBD2,TRBV7-3,TGTGCCAGCAGCTTAGGACTAGCGGGCGGTCCCGGGGAGCTGTTTTTT,CASSLGLAGGPGELFF
13,many,TRBJ2-1,.,TRBV5-1,TGCGCCAGCAGCTTGGCTGCGACCAGTGAGCAGTTCTTC,CASSLAATSEQFF
16,few,TRBJ2-3,TRBD2,TRBV5-1,TGCGCCAGCAGACCCGTACTAGCGGGAGACACAGATACGCAGTATTTT,CASRPVLAGDTDTQYF
17,many,TRBJ2-1,TRBD2,TRBV7-9,TGTGCCAGCAGCTTAGGAACCCTAGCGGACTTCTACAATGAGCAGTTCTTC,CASSLGTLADFYNEQFF
13,.,TRBJ1-5,.,TRBV4-2,TGTGCCAGCAGCCCGCAATACGATCAGCCCCAGCATTTT,CASSPQYDQPQHF
15,few,TRBJ1-5,TRBD1,TRBV19,TGTGCCAGTAGTCCCTCCGTGACAGGGACCCAGCCCCAGCATTTT,CASSPSVTGTQPQHF
14,.,TRBJ2-3,TRBD1,TRBV19,TGTGCCAGTAGTACGACAGGGGGCACAGATACGCAGTATTTT,CASSTTGGTDTQYF
12,.,TRBJ2-2,.,TRBV6-1,TGTGCCAGCAGCAGGGGTAGCGGGGAGCTGTTTTTT,CASSRGSGELFF
16,few,TRBJ2-6,TRBD2,TRBV20-1,TGCAGTGCAGCTTTCGGGGGGAGCGCTGGGGCCAACGTCCTGACTTTC,CSAAFGGSAGANVLTF
14,few,TRBJ2-7,.,TRBV5-1,TGCGCCAGCAGCCCCTCAGCAGGGTCCTACGAGCAGTACTTC,CASSPSAGSYEQYF
13,many,TRBJ2-7,.,TRBV10-2,TGCGCCAGCAGCGGGAGTGGCTACTACGAGCAGTACTTC,CASSGSGYYEQYF
15,many,TRBJ2-1,.,TRBV5-5,TGTGCCAGCAGCTTGACAGGCGGGGCCTACAATGAGCAGTTCTTC,CASSLTGGAYNEQFF
15,many,TRBJ2-1,TRBD2,TRBV29-1,TGCAGCGCTTCCGGGACTAGCGGATCCTACAATGAGCAGTTCTTC,CSASGTSGSYNEQFF
15,few,TRBJ2-1,TRBD2,TRBV11-1,TGTGCCAGCAGGCCGACTAGCGGGAGGTGGAATGAGCAGTTCTTC,CASRPTSGRWNEQFF
15,many,TRBJ2-3,.,TRBV11-2,TGTGCCAGCAGCTTACTAACGGGGAGCACAGATACGCAGTATTTT,CASSLLTGSTDTQYF
15,many,TRBJ2-7,.,TRBV6-2/TRBV6-3,TGTGCCACCCTAGATAGTCCTGAGTCCTCCTACGAGCAGTACTTC,CATLDSPESSYEQYF
17,many,TRBJ2-1,TRBD2,TRBV2,TGTGCCAGCAGTGAGCGGGGGGGGGGGCCCGTTTACAATGAGCAGTTCTTC,CASSERGGGPVYNEQFF